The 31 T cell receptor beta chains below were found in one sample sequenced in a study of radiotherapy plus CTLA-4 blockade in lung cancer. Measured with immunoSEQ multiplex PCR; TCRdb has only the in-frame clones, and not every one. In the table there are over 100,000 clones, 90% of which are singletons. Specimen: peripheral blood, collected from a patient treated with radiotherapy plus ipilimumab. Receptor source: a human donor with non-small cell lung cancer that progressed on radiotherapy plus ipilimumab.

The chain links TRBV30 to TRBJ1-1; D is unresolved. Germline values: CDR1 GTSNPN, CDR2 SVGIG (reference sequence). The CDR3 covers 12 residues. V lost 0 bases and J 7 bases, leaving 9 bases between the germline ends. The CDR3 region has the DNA TGTGCCTGGAGTGTAGCGGTAAGTGAAGCTTTCTTT. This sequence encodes CAWSVAVSEAFF. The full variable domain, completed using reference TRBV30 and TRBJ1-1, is SQTIHQWPATLVQPVGSPLSLECTVEGTSNPNLYWYRQAAGRGLQLLFYSVGIGQISSEVPQNLSASRPQDRQFILSSKKLLLSDSGFYLCAWSVAVSEAFFGQGTRLTVV.

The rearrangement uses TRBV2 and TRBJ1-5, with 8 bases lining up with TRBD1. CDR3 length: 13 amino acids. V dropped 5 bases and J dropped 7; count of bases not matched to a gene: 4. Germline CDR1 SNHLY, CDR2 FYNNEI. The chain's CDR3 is CASSTGQGQPQHF. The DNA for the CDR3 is TGTGCCAGCAGTACCGGACAGGGCCAGCCCCAGCATTTT.

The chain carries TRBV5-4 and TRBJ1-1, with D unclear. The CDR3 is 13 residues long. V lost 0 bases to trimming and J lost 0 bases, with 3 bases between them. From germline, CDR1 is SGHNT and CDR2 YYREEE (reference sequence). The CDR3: CASSLALNTEAFF. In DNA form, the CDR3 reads TGTGCCAGCAGCTTGGCGCTGAACACTGAAGCTTTCTTT.

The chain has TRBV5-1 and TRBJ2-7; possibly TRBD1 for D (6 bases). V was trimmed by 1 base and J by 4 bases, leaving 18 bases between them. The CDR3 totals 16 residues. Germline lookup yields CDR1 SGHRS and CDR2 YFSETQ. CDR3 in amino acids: CASSLRAGTTTYEQYF. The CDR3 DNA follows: TGCGCCAGCAGCTTGAGAGCCGGGACAACAACGTACGAGCAGTACTTC.

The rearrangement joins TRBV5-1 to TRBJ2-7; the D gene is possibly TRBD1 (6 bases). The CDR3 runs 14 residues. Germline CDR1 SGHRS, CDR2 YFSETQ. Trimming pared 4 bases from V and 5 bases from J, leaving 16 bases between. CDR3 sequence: CASSRIRNRDEQYF. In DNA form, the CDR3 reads TGCGCCAGCAGCCGGATACGGAACAGGGACGAGCAGTACTTC.

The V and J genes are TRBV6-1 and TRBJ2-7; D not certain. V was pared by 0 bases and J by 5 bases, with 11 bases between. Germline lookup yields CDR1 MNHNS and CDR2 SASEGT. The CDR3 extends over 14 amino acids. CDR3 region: CASSEAVRADEQYF. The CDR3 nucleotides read TGTGCCAGCAGTGAAGCCGTAAGGGCGGACGAGCAGTACTTC.

CDR3 sequence: CASSSSSLGVSSYNEQFF. Here the CDR3 DNA reads TGCGCCAGCAGCTCCTCCTCACTCGGGGTGAGCTCCTACAATGAGCAGTTCTTC. The chain joins TRBV5-1 to TRBJ2-1; tentative D call: TRBD2 (5 bases). In germline, CDR1 is SGHRS, CDR2 YFSETQ. The V and J ends lost 3 bases and 0 bases respectively, with 19 bases between them. The CDR3 totals 18 residues. Based on the CDR3 plus reference TRBV5-1 and TRBJ2-1, the full variable domain is KAGVTQTPRYLIKTRGQQVTLSCSPISGHRSVSWYQQTPGQGLQFLFEYFSETQRNKGNFPGRFSGRQFSNSRSEMNVSTLELGDSALYLCASSSSSLGVSSYNEQFFGPGTRLTVL.

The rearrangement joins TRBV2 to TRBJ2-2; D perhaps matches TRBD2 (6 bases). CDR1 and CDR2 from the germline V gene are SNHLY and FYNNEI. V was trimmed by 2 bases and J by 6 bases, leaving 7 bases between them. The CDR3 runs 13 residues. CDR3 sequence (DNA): TGTGCCAGCAGTGAAACGGGGGCCGGGGAGCTGTTTTTT. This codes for CASSETGAGELFF.

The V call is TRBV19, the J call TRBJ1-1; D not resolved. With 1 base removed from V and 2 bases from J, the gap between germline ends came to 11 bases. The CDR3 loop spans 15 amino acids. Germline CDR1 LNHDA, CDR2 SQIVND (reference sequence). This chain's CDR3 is CASSIAASYNTEAFF. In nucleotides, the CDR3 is TGTGCCAGTAGTATAGCGGCCAGCTACAACACTGAAGCTTTCTTT.

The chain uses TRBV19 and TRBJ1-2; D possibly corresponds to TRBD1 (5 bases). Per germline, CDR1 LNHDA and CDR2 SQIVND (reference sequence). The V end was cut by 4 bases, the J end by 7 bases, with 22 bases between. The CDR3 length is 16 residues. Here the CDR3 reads CASSTQPPGPLTGYTF. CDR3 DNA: TGTGCCAGTAGTACCCAGCCACCAGGGCCTCTAACTGGCTACACCTTC.

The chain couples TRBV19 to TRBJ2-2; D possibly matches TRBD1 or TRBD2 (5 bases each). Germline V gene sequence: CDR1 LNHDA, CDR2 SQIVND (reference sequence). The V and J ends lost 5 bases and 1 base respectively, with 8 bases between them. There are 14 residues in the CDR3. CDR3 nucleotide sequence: TGTGCCAGTAGTGGGACCCTGAACACCGGGGAGCTGTTTTTT. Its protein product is CASSGTLNTGELFF.

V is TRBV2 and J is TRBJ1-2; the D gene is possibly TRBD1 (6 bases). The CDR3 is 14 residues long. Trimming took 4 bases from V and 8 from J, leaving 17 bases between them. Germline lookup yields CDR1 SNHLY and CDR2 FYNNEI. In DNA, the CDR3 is TGTGCCAGCAGTGTGTGGGGGGGGCGAGACGGCTACACCTTC. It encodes CASSVWGGRDGYTF.

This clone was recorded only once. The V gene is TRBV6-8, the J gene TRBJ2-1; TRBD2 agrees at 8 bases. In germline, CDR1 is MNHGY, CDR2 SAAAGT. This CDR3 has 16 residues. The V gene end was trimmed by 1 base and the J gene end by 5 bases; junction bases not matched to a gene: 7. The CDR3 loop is CASSYWNGGVNNEQFF. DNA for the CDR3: TGTGCCAGCAGTTACTGGAACGGGGGGGTAAACAATGAGCAGTTCTTC.

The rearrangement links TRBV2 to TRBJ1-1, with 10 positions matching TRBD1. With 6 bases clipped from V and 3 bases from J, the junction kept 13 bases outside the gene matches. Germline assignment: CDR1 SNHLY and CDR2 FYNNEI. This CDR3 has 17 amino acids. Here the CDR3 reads CASRYVRTGGGYTEAFF. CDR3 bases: TGTGCCAGCAGATACGTCCGGACAGGGGGTGGTTACACTGAAGCTTTCTTT.

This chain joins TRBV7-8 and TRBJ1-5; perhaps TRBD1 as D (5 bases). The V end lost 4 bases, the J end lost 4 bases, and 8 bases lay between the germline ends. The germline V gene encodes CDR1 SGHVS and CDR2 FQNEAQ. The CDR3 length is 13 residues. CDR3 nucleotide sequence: TGTGCCAGCAGCTCTGGGGGGAATCAGCCCCAGCATTTT. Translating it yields CASSSGGNQPQHF.

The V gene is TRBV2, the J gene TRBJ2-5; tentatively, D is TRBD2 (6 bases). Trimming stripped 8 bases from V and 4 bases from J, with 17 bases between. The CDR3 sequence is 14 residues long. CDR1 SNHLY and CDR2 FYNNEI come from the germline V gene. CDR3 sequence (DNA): TGTGCCAGCGTCCCGGGAGATCTAGGAGAGACCCAGTACTTC. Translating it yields CASVPGDLGETQYF.

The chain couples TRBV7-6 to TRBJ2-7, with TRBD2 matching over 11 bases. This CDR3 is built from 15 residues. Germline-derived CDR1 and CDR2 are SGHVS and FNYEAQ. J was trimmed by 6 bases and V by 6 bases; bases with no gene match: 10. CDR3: CASSDGLAGSGEQYF. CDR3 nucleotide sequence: TGTGCCAGCAGTGATGGACTAGCGGGCTCGGGCGAGCAGTACTTC. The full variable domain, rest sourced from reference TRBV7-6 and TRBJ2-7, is GAGVSQSPRYKVTKRGQDVALRCDPISGHVSLYWYRQALGQGPEFLTYFNYEAQQDKSGLPNDRFSAERPEGSISTLTIQRTEQRDSAMYRCASSDGLAGSGEQYFGPGTRLTVT.

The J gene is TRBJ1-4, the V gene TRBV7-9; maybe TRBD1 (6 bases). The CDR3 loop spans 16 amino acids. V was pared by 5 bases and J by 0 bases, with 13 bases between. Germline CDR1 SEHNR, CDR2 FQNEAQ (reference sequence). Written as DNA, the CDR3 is TGTGCCAGCAGCGCCTGGGACATCTCAACTAATGAAAAACTGTTTTTT. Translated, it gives CASSAWDISTNEKLFF.

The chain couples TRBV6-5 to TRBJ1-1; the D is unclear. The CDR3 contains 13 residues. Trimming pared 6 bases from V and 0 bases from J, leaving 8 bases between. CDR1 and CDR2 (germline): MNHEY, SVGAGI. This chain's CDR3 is CASSKRVNTEAFF. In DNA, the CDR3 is TGTGCCAGCAGCAAACGAGTGAACACTGAAGCTTTCTTT.

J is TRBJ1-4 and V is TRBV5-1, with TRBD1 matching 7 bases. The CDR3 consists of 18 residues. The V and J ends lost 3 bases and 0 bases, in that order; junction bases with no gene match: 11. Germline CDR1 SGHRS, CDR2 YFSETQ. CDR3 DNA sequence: TGCGCCAGCAGCTGGGGACAGTTCTCCCGATCAACTAATGAAAAACTGTTTTTT. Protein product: CASSWGQFSRSTNEKLFF.

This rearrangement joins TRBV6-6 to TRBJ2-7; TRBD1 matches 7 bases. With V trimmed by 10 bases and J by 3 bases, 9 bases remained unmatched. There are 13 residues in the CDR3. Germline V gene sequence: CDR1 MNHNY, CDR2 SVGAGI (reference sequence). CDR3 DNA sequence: TGTGCCACCAGACAGGGTGGGATCTACGAGCAGTACTTC. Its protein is CATRQGGIYEQYF.

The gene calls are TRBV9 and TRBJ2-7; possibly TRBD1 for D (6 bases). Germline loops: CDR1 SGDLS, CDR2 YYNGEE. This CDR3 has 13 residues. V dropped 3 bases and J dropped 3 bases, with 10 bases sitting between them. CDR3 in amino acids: CASSATGFYEQYF. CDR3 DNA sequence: TGTGCCAGCAGCGCTACAGGGTTCTACGAGCAGTACTTC. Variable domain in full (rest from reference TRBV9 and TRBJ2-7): DSGVTQTPKHLITATGQRVTLRCSPRSGDLSVYWYQQSLDQGLQFLIQYYNGEERAKGNILERFSAQQFPDLHSELNLSSLELGDSALYFCASSATGFYEQYFGPGTRLTVT.

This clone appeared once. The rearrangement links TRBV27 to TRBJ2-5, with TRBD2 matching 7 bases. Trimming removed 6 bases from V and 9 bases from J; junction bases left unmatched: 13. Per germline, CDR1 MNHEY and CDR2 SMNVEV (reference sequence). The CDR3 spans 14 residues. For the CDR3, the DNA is TGTGCCAGCAGCCCCCTAGGACTAGGGAGGGCCCAGTACTTC. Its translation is CASSPLGLGRAQYF.

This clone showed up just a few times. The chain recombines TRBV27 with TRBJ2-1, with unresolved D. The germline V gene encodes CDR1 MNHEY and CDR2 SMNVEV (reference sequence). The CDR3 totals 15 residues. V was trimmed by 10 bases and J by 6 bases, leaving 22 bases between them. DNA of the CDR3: TGTGCCACCCGGCTAGTAGATTCTGTGCCCAATGAGCAGTTCTTC. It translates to CATRLVDSVPNEQFF.

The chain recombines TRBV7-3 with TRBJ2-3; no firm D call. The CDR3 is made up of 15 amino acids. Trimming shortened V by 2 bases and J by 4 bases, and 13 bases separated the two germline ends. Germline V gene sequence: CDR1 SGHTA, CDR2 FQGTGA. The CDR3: CASSLYGVAADTQYF. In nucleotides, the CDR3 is TGTGCCAGCAGCTTATATGGAGTTGCGGCAGATACGCAGTATTTT.

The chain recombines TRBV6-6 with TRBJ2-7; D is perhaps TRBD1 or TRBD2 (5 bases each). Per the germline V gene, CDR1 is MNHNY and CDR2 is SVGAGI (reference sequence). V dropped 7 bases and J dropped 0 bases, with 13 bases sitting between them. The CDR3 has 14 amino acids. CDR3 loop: CASTQQRGSYEQYF. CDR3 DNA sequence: TGTGCCAGCACCCAACAGAGGGGCTCCTACGAGCAGTACTTC.

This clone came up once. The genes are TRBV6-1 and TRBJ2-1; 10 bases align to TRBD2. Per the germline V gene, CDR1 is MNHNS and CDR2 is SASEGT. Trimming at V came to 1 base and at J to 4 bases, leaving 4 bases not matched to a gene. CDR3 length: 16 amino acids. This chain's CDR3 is CASSEEGSGRYNEQFF. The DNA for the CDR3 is TGTGCCAGCAGTGAAGAAGGTAGCGGGAGGTACAATGAGCAGTTCTTC.

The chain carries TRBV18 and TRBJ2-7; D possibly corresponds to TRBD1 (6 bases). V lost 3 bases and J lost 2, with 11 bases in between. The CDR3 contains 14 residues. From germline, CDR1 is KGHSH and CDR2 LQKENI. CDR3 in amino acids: CASSPGRGAYEQYF. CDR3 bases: TGTGCCAGCTCACCCGGCAGGGGAGCCTACGAGCAGTACTTC.

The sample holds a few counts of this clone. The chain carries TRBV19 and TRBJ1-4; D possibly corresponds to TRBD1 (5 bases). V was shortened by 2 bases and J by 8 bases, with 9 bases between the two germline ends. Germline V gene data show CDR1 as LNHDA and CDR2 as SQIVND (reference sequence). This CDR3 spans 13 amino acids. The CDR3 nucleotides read TGTGCCAGTAGTATACAGGGTCGAGAAAAACTGTTTTTT. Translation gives CASSIQGREKLFF.

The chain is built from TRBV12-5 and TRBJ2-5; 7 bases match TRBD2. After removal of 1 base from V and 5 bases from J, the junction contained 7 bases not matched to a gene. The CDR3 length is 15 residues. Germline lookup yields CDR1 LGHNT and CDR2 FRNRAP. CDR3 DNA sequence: TGTGCTAGTGGTTTGGCCGGAGCGGGAAAGGAGACCCAGTACTTC. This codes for CASGLAGAGKETQYF.

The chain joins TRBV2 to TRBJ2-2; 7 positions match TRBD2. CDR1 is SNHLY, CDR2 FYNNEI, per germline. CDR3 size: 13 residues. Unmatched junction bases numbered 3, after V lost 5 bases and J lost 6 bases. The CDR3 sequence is CASSLGRAGELFF. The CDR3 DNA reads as TGTGCCAGCAGTTTAGGGAGGGCCGGGGAGCTGTTTTTT.